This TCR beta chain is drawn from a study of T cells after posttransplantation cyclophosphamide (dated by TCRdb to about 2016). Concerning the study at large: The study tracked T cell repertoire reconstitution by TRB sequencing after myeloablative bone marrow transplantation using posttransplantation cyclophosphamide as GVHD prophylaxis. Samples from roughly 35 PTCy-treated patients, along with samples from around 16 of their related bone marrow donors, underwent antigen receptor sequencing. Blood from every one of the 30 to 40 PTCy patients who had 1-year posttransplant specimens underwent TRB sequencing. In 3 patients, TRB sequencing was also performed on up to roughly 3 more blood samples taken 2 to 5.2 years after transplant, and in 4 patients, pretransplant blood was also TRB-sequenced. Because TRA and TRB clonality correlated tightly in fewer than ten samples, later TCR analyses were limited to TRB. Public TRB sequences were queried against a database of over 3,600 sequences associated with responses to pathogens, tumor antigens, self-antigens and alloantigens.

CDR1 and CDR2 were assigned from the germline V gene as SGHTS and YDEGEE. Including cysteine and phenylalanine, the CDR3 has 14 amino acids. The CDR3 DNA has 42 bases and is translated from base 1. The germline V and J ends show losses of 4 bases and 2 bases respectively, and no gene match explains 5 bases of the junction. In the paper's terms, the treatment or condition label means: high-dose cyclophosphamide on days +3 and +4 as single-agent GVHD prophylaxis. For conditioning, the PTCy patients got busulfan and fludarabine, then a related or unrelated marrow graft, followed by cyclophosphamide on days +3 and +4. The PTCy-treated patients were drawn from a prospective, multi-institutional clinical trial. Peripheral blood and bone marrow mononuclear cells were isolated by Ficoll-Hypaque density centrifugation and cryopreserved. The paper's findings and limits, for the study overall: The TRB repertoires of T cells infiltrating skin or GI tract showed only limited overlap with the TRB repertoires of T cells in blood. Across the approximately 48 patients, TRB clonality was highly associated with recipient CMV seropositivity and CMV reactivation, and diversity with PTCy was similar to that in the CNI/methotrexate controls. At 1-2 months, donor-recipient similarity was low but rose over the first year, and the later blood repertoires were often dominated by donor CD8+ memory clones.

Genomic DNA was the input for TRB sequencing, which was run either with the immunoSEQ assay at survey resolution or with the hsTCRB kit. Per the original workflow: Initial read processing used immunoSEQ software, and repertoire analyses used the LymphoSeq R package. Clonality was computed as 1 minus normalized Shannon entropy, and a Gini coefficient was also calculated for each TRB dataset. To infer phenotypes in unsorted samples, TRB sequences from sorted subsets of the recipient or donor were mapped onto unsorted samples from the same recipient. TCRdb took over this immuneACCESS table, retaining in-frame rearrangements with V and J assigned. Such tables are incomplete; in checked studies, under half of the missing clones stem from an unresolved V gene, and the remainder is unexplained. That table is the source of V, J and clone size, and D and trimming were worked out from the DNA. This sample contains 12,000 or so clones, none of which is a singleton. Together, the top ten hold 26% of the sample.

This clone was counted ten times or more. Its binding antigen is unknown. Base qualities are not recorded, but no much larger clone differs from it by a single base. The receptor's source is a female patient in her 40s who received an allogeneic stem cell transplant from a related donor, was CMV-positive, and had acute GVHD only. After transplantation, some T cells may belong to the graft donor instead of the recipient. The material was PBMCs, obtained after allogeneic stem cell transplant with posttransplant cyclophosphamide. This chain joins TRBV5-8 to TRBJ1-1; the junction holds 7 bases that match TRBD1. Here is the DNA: TGTGCCAGCAGCCGTGACAGGGCCAACACTGAAGCTTTCTTT. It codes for CASSRDRANTEAFF.